The 10 T cell receptor beta chains below all came from one sample that was sequenced in a study of T cell responses to AZD1222 COVID-19 vaccine. Data came from immunoSEQ multiplex PCR; TCRdb stores just in-frame clones and leaves some out. There are approximately 150,000 clones in the sample; more than 70% occur only once, and 3% to 4% lies in the top ten. The sample was peripheral blood, taken on day 0 of MenACWY control vaccination. The receptors come from an adult in good health.

The chain carries TRBV7-9 and TRBJ2-7; 11 bases are a match to TRBD2. The V and J ends lost 5 bases and 2 bases, in that order; junction bases with no gene match: 5. The CDR3 runs 15 residues. Germline-derived CDR1 and CDR2 are SEHNR and FQNEAQ (reference sequence). CDR3 nucleotide sequence: TGTGCCAGCAGCGGACTAGCGGGTTTAACCTACGAGCAGTACTTC. It specifies CASSGLAGLTYEQYF.

This clone showed up just a few times. This sequence joins TRBV29-1 and TRBJ1-6, with D possibly being TRBD1 (5 bases). This CDR3 comprises 14 residues. V was trimmed by 5 bases and J by 8 bases, leaving 16 bases between them. Germline CDR1 reads SQVTM; CDR2 reads ANQGSEA. This chain's CDR3 is CSVKAGSLDSPLHF. For the CDR3, the DNA is TGCAGCGTTAAAGCAGGGAGTTTAGATTCACCCCTCCACTTT.

The J gene is TRBJ2-1, the V gene TRBV7-3, with 8 bases lining up with TRBD2. This CDR3 spans 14 amino acids. Germline-derived CDR1 and CDR2 are SGHTA and FQGTGA. With 2 bases clipped from V and 8 bases from J, the junction kept 5 bases outside the gene matches. The CDR3 here is CASSLAGGFYEQFF. In nucleotides, the CDR3 is TGTGCCAGCAGCTTAGCGGGAGGATTTTATGAGCAGTTCTTC.

In its sample, this clone was seen once. This sequence joins TRBV7-9 and TRBJ1-5; D ambiguous. This CDR3 has 14 amino acids. CDR1 is SEHNR and CDR2 is FQNEAQ in the germline V gene (reference sequence). V lost 3 bases and J 5 bases, leaving 11 bases between the germline ends. As DNA, the CDR3 is TGTGCCAGCAGCTTTTCCTCGACGGATCAGCCCCAGCATTTT. This translates into CASSFSSTDQPQHF.

The chain is built from TRBV6-2 or TRBV6-3 and TRBJ2-5; 8 nucleotides agree with TRBD2. The V segment lost 5 bases and the J segment 7 bases; nucleotides outside the gene matches: 12. This CDR3 comprises 15 residues. Germline CDR1 MNHEY, CDR2 SVGEGT. CDR3 residues: CASSRMVAGMGTQYF. CDR3 bases: TGTGCCAGCAGTCGCATGGTAGCGGGGATGGGGACCCAGTACTTC.

The V and J genes are TRBV6-5 and TRBJ2-7; a weak D match, TRBD2 (6 bases). From germline, CDR1 is MNHEY and CDR2 SVGAGI. The CDR3 has 15 amino acids. The ends were cut back, 2 bases at V and 2 bases at J, with 13 bases in the middle. CDR3 DNA sequence: TGTGCCAGCAGTTACCTGGGGGACTGGCCCTACGAGCAGTACTTC. This encodes CASSYLGDWPYEQYF.

The chain recombines TRBV28 with TRBJ2-3, with a tentative D call TRBD2 (5 bases). V was trimmed by 1 base and J by 1 base, leaving 9 bases between them. The CDR3 has 15 amino acids. The V gene's germline CDR1 is MDHEN and CDR2 SYDVKM. The CDR3 protein is CASSLSGGRTDTQYF. In DNA form, the CDR3 reads TGTGCCAGCAGTTTATCGGGCGGGCGCACAGATACGCAGTATTTT. The variable domain in full, with the rest retrieved from reference TRBV28 and TRBJ2-3, is DVKVTQSSRYLVKRTGEKVFLECVQDMDHENMFWYRQDPGLGLRLIYFSYDVKMKEKGDIPEGYSVSREKKERFSLILESASTNQTSMYLCASSLSGGRTDTQYFGPGTRLTVL.

The rearrangement links TRBV24-1 to TRBJ1-1, with D maybe TRBD1 (5 bases). Trimming took 6 bases from V and 2 from J, leaving 9 bases between them. The V gene's germline CDR1 is KGHDR and CDR2 SFDVKD. The CDR3 is made up of 13 amino acids. The CDR3 loop reads CATSQTVNTEAFF. The CDR3 bases are TGTGCCACCAGTCAGACAGTAAACACTGAAGCTTTCTTT.

V gene TRBV5-1 combines with J gene TRBJ2-3, with no clear D. Trimming cost V 0 bases and J 0 bases, with 8 bases left between them. This CDR3 is 15 amino acids long. The germline gives CDR1 SGHRS, CDR2 YFSETQ. CDR3 amino acids: CASSLEPQSTDTQYF. For the CDR3, the DNA is TGCGCCAGCAGCTTGGAACCTCAGAGCACAGATACGCAGTATTTT. Filled out from reference TRBV5-1 and TRBJ2-3, the complete variable domain reads KAGVTQTPRYLIKTRGQQVTLSCSPISGHRSVSWYQQTPGQGLQFLFEYFSETQRNKGNFPGRFSGRQFSNSRSEMNVSTLELGDSALYLCASSLEPQSTDTQYFGPGTRLTVL.

The genes are TRBV19 and TRBJ2-2; D is ambiguous. The CDR3 covers 15 residues. V lost 0 bases and J lost 2, with 7 bases in between. Germline lookup yields CDR1 LNHDA and CDR2 SQIVND (reference sequence). CDR3 nucleotide sequence: TGTGCCAGTAGTATAGACAGACTTAACACCGGGGAGCTGTTTTTT. Translation gives CASSIDRLNTGELFF.